One sample yielded the 20 T cell receptor beta chains listed below, sequenced in a study of graft-versus-host responses after intestinal transplantation. Sequencing used immunoSEQ multiplex PCR; TCRdb keeps in-frame clones, though not all of them. The table has under 4,500 clones, 20% to 25% seen once; the top ten hold roughly 5.4%. Sample: alloreactive CD4+ T cells from a mixed lymphocyte reaction culture, taken before transplantation. As to subset: CFSE-low proliferating T cells sorted from roughly 6-day pre-transplant mixed lymphocyte reaction (GvH or HvG direction). These receptors all come from a human patient who was an organ donor for intestinal transplantation.

The chain links TRBV10-1 to TRBJ2-3; 10 bases agree with TRBD2. Germline V gene lookup returns CDR1 WNHNN and CDR2 SYGVQD (reference sequence). V lost 5 bases, J lost 2 bases, and 4 bases stayed unmatched. CDR3 length: 15 residues. The CDR3 DNA reads as TGCGCCAGCAGTATCACTAGCGGGACCACAGATACGCAGTATTTT. Translated, it gives CASSITSGTTDTQYF.

The chain has TRBV6-5 and TRBJ2-5; D unclear. CDR1 and CDR2 from the germline V gene are MNHEY and SVGAGI. V lost 5 bases to trimming and J lost 9 bases, with 16 bases between them. The CDR3 has 13 residues. CDR3 nucleotides: TGTGCCAGCAGTGCCGAGGCCGTCTTTGCCCAGTACTTC. It codes for CASSAEAVFAQYF.

The V call is TRBV2, the J call TRBJ1-2; tentatively, D is TRBD1 (5 bases). The CDR3 is 14 residues long. Germline CDR1 is SNHLY and CDR2 is FYNNEI. Trimming removed 7 bases from V and 4 bases from J, with 16 bases in between. The CDR3 protein is CASTPLVGGYGYTF. In nucleotides, the CDR3 is TGTGCCAGCACTCCCCTAGTGGGGGGCTATGGCTACACCTTC.

By sample share, this clone is medium-sized. The chain recombines TRBV2 with TRBJ1-5; 8 bases agree with TRBD1. The germline gives CDR1 SNHLY, CDR2 FYNNEI. V lost 4 bases, J lost 7 bases, and 6 bases stayed unmatched. The length of the CDR3 is 14 residues. CDR3 DNA: TGTGCCAGCAGTGGACAGGGGACGGGACAGCCCCAGCATTTT. It encodes CASSGQGTGQPQHF.

In its sample, this clone ranks as medium-sized (0.01 to 0.1%). The chain recombines TRBV4-2 with TRBJ1-2; D ambiguous. This CDR3 region has 17 residues. The V end lost 4 bases, the J end lost 1 base, and 19 bases lay between the germline ends. CDR1 LGHNA and CDR2 YNFKEQ come from the germline V gene. CDR3 sequence: CASSRLPGGGNNYGYTF. The CDR3 bases are TGTGCCAGCAGCCGCCTTCCCGGAGGCGGAAATAACTATGGCTACACCTTC.

The CDR3 sequence: CAWSRDLYGYTF. The CDR3 nucleotides read TGTGCCTGGAGCCGGGACTTATATGGCTACACCTTC. The chain is built from TRBV30 and TRBJ1-2; D perhaps matches TRBD1 (5 bases). CDR3 length: 12 residues. Germline CDR1 is GTSNPN and CDR2 is SVGIG (reference sequence). Deletions cut 3 bases from V and 5 bases from J, with 10 bases between.

The V gene is TRBV10-3, the J gene TRBJ2-2; maybe TRBD1 (5 bases). The CDR3 has 14 amino acids. CDR1 and CDR2 (germline): ENHRY, SYGVKD. Trimming left V 9 bases short and J 0 bases short, with 11 bases between. The CDR3 loop is CAIKGLTNTGELFF. The CDR3 DNA reads as TGTGCCATTAAGGGGTTAACGAACACCGGGGAGCTGTTTTTT.

This clone is medium-sized (0.01 to 0.1%) within its sample. J is TRBJ2-1 and V is TRBV11-1; TRBD1 matches at 7 bases. Germline V CDR1 and CDR2: SGHAT, FQDESV (reference sequence). Germline trimming cut 5 bases from V and 2 bases from J; bases unmatched to any gene: 6. The CDR3 covers 15 residues. CDR3 in amino acids: CASSPRQGAYNEQFF. In DNA, the CDR3 is TGTGCCAGCAGCCCAAGACAGGGAGCCTACAATGAGCAGTTCTTC.

In its sample, this clone is medium-sized. The chain combines TRBV4-3 with TRBJ2-6; 11 positions match TRBD1. Germline-derived CDR1 and CDR2 are LGHNA and YSLEER. J was trimmed by 2 bases and V by 3 bases; bases with no gene match: 9. The CDR3 spans 19 residues. In nucleotides, the CDR3 is TGCGCCAGCAGCCACAGGGGCAGGACAGGGGGCCCTGGGGCCAACGTCCTGACTTTC. This encodes CASSHRGRTGGPGANVLTF.

This clone qualifies as medium-sized. The chain combines TRBV18 with TRBJ1-6, with 7 bases matching TRBD1. J was trimmed by 6 bases and V by 8 bases; bases with no gene match: 4. From germline, CDR1 is KGHSH and CDR2 LQKENI. The CDR3 loop spans 13 amino acids. CDR3 in amino acids: CASLGQVNSPLHF. Written as DNA, the CDR3 is TGTGCCAGCCTAGGACAGGTTAATTCACCCCTCCACTTT.

To note about this clone: Distinct nucleotide sequences in the sample also encode this CDR3. The chain is built from TRBV7-9 and TRBJ1-3, with 10 bases aligning to TRBD1. The V segment lost 3 bases and the J segment 4 bases; nucleotides outside the gene matches: 0. Germline V lookup: CDR1 SEHNR, CDR2 FQNEAQ (reference sequence). This CDR3 is 14 amino acids long. The CDR3 region is CASSLGQGGNTIYF. DNA for the CDR3: TGTGCCAGCAGCTTGGGACAGGGGGGAAACACCATATATTTT. The whole variable domain, remainder taken from reference TRBV7-9 and TRBJ1-3, is DTGVSQNPRHKITKRGQNVTFRCDPISEHNRLYWYRQTLGQGPEFLTYFQNEAQLEKSRLLSDRFSAERPKGSFSTLEIQRTEQGDSAMYLCASSLGQGGNTIYFGEGSWLTVV.

The V call is TRBV19, the J call TRBJ2-5, with 7 positions matching TRBD2. This CDR3 has 20 amino acids. Germline V gene lookup returns CDR1 LNHDA and CDR2 SQIVND (reference sequence). V lost 2 bases to trimming and J lost 6 bases; unmatched junction nucleotides: 24. The CDR3 coding sequence is TGTGCCAGTAGTATATTTGGTACTCGAGGGACTACGGTCGTTACGAAGACCCAGTACTTC. Its protein product is CASSIFGTRGTTVVTKTQYF.

This rearrangement joins TRBV5-4 to TRBJ2-6; the match to TRBD1 covers 9 bases. The V segment lost 4 bases and the J segment 3 bases; nucleotides outside the gene matches: 8. This CDR3 is 17 amino acids long. Per germline, CDR1 SGHNT and CDR2 YYREEE (reference sequence). This CDR3 reads CASSLQGAGGGANVLTF. CDR3 in DNA: TGTGCCAGCAGCCTACAGGGGGCCGGGGGTGGGGCCAACGTCCTGACTTTC.

J is TRBJ2-7 and V is TRBV7-2; D possibly corresponds to TRBD2 (6 bases). Germline CDR1 SGHTA, CDR2 FQGNSA. This CDR3 is 12 amino acids long. Trimming stripped 2 bases from V and 9 bases from J, with 11 bases between. The CDR3 DNA follows: TGTGCCAGCAGCTTAAGCGGGCAAGTGCAGTACGTC. Translating it yields CASSLSGQVQYV.

The sample holds a few counts of this clone. At one end the junction does not follow the germline gene, possibly because of a read error. This sequence joins TRBV2 and TRBJ2-4; TRBD2 is a possible D gene (6 bases). The CDR3 sequence is 11 residues long. CDR1 and CDR2 (germline): SNHLY, FYNNEI. The CDR3 region is CASSEGVGGVF. In nucleotides, the CDR3 is TGTGCCAGCAGTGAAGGGGTCGGAGGGGTTTTC.

The V gene is TRBV5-8, the J gene TRBJ1-4; 9 nucleotides align to TRBD1. The CDR3 spans 15 residues. The junction had 4 bases not matched to a gene; V was cut back by 2 bases and J by 5 bases. CDR1 is SGHTS and CDR2 is YDEGEE in the germline V gene. The CDR3 spells CASSFPGTGNEKLFF. The CDR3, as DNA: TGTGCCAGCAGCTTTCCCGGGACAGGGAATGAAAAACTGTTTTTT.

This clone came up a few times. The V gene is TRBV6-6, the J gene TRBJ1-1; D is undetermined. The germline V gene encodes CDR1 MNHNY and CDR2 SVGAGI (reference sequence). This CDR3 is built from 14 residues. The V and J ends lost 0 bases and 11 bases respectively, with 16 bases between them. The CDR3 nucleotides read TGTGCCAGCAGTTACTCGACGGGAAAGATGAATGCTTTCTTT. Translated: CASSYSTGKMNAFF.

Only a few counts were recorded for this clone. The chain's CDR3 is CASSWLAGGQETQYF. In nucleotides, the CDR3 is TGTGCCAGCAGCTGGCTAGCGGGGGGGCAAGAGACCCAGTACTTC. The V gene is TRBV7-3, the J gene TRBJ2-5, with 12 bases lining up with TRBD2. This CDR3 has 15 amino acids. The trim removed 4 bases at V and 2 bases at J, leaving 2 bases unmatched. CDR1 SGHTA and CDR2 FQGTGA come from the germline V gene.

By frequency in the sample, this clone is medium-sized. The chain couples TRBV4-3 to TRBJ2-2; 8 nucleotides agree with TRBD1. The CDR3 contains 15 residues. The trim removed 0 bases at V and 5 bases at J, leaving 2 bases unmatched. Germline CDR1 and CDR2: LGHNA and YSLEER. The CDR3 DNA sequence: TGCGCCAGCAGCCAAGACAGGGGGCCGACCGGGGAGCTGTTTTTT. Encoded protein: CASSQDRGPTGELFF.

This sequence joins TRBV11-2 and TRBJ2-1; D gene uncertain. V was clipped by 4 bases and J by 10 bases, with 11 bases between them. There are 12 residues in the CDR3. Germline V lookup: CDR1 SGHAT, CDR2 FQNNGV. The CDR3 DNA reads as TGTGCCAGCAGCTACGCACTCCCCGAGCAGTTCTTC. Encoded protein: CASSYALPEQFF.